This passage covers 19 T cell receptor beta chains from one sample sequenced in a study of T cell changes during pregnancy in multiple sclerosis. Measured with immunoSEQ multiplex PCR; TCRdb has only the in-frame clones, and not every one. In the table there are 40,000 to 45,000 clones, 70% to 90% of which are singletons. Sample: CD4+ T cells from peripheral blood mononuclear cells, taken after pregnancy. The receptors come from a female donor with multiple sclerosis, enrolled in a pregnancy study.

The chain carries TRBV2 and TRBJ2-4, with 7 bases lining up with TRBD2. The trim removed 8 bases at V and 2 bases at J, leaving 9 bases unmatched. The CDR3 extends over 15 amino acids. Germline V gene data show CDR1 as SNHLY and CDR2 as FYNNEI. CDR3 region: CASGSGRGPKNIQYF. The CDR3 bases are TGTGCCAGCGGGAGTGGGAGGGGACCCAAAAACATTCAGTACTTC.

V and J are TRBV6-1 and TRBJ2-3; TRBD2 matches at 9 bases. The CDR3 totals 15 residues. Germline loops: CDR1 MNHNS, CDR2 SASEGT. V dropped 4 bases and J dropped 1; count of bases not matched to a gene: 3. CDR3 bases: TGTGCCAGCAGTGTTCTAGCGGGGCGCACAGATACGCAGTATTTT. This encodes CASSVLAGRTDTQYF.

The chain employs TRBV7-2 and TRBJ1-2, with D tentatively TRBD1 (5 bases). The CDR3 length is 13 residues. Germline loops: CDR1 SGHTA, CDR2 FQGNSA. V gave up 6 bases and J gave up 6 bases, with 14 bases separating them. For the CDR3, the DNA is TGTGCCAGCAGGTTACAGGTGGCAAATGGCTACACCTTC. Residues: CASRLQVANGYTF.

Only one count was recorded for this clone. The chain joins TRBV29-1 to TRBJ2-1; unclear D gene. The germline CDR1 and CDR2 sequences are SQVTM and ANQGSEA. Trimming cost V 8 bases and J 8 bases, with 10 bases left between them. The CDR3 spans 10 residues. The CDR3 sequence: CSFHSYEQFF. In DNA, the CDR3 is TGCAGCTTTCACAGCTATGAGCAGTTCTTC.

The rearrangement joins TRBV5-1 to TRBJ1-1; D is possibly TRBD1 (6 bases). Trimming stripped 4 bases from V and 1 base from J, with 17 bases between. Germline CDR1 is SGHRS and CDR2 is YFSETQ. The CDR3 spans 16 residues. The chain's CDR3 is CASSPIPGQPNTEAFF. As DNA, the CDR3 is TGCGCCAGCAGCCCCATCCCCGGACAGCCGAACACTGAAGCTTTCTTT.

The rearrangement joins TRBV12-5 to TRBJ1-5; 9 bases fit TRBD1. The germline V gene has CDR1 LGHNT and CDR2 FRNRAP. The CDR3 extends over 14 amino acids. Unmatched junction bases numbered 1, after V lost 3 bases and J lost 4 bases. The CDR3 loop is CASGLGTGNQPQHF. The CDR3 nucleotides read TGTGCTAGTGGTTTAGGGACAGGGAATCAGCCCCAGCATTTT.

V is TRBV7-9 and J is TRBJ2-1; 8 bases match TRBD1. With 4 bases clipped from V and 0 bases from J, the junction kept 5 bases outside the gene matches. The CDR3 contains 16 residues. Germline V gene data show CDR1 as SEHNR and CDR2 as FQNEAQ (reference sequence). CDR3 residues: CASSSHRGSSYNEQFF. The CDR3 DNA follows: TGTGCCAGCAGCTCCCACAGGGGGAGCTCCTACAATGAGCAGTTCTTC. Using reference TRBV7-9 and TRBJ2-1 for the parts outside the CDR3, the full variable domain is DTGVSQNPRHKITKRGQNVTFRCDPISEHNRLYWYRQTLGQGPEFLTYFQNEAQLEKSRLLSDRFSAERPKGSFSTLEIQRTEQGDSAMYLCASSSHRGSSYNEQFFGPGTRLTVL.

The chain is built from TRBV5-6 and TRBJ2-1; 9 nucleotides match TRBD2. J gave up 7 bases and V 5 bases, and 10 bases lay outside the gene matches. The germline gives CDR1 SGHDT, CDR2 YYEEEE. There are 15 residues in the CDR3. The CDR3 DNA follows: TGTGCCAGCAGGAGGAGCGGGGGGAGGACAAATGAGCAGTTCTTC. This sequence encodes CASRRSGGRTNEQFF. The whole variable domain, filled in from reference TRBV5-6 and TRBJ2-1, reads DAGVTQSPTHLIKTRGQQVTLRCSPKSGHDTVSWYQQALGQGPQFIFQYYEEEERQRGNFPDRFSGHQFPNYSSELNVNALLLGDSALYLCASRRSGGRTNEQFFGPGTRLTVL.

The chain carries TRBV7-3 and TRBJ1-1; D call uncertain. The CDR3 has 14 amino acids. In germline, CDR1 is SGHTA, CDR2 FQGTGA. V was trimmed by 2 bases and J by 2 bases, leaving 9 bases between them. DNA for the CDR3: TGTGCCAGCAGCTTACTGGCAGGAAACACTGAAGCTTTCTTT. Protein: CASSLLAGNTEAFF. Together with reference TRBV7-3 and TRBJ1-1, the CDR3 gives the full variable domain: GAGVSQTPSNKVTEKGKYVELRCDPISGHTALYWYRQSLGQGPEFLIYFQGTGAADDSGLPNDRFFAVRPEGSVSTLKIQRTERGDSAVYLCASSLLAGNTEAFFGQGTRLTVV.

The CDR3 nucleotides read TGTGCCAGCAGCTTAGAGTCCGTGTCGGGGGCTTTCTTT. Translating gives CASSLESVSGAFF. The chain has TRBV7-9 and TRBJ1-1; D is undetermined. CDR1 and CDR2 (germline): SEHNR, FQNEAQ (reference sequence). Deletions cut 1 base from V and 11 bases from J, with 14 bases between. This CDR3 is built from 13 residues.

The chain is built from TRBV20-1 and TRBJ2-7; D is possibly TRBD1 (6 bases). V was pared by 6 bases and J by 2 bases, with 8 bases between. The CDR3 has 11 residues. Germline values: CDR1 DFQATT, CDR2 SNEGSKA (reference sequence). The CDR3 coding sequence is TGCAGTGCGCGACAGGCCTACGAGCAGTACTTC. Amino acids: CSARQAYEQYF.

V gene TRBV11-2 combines with J gene TRBJ2-7; tentative D call: TRBD2 (5 bases). Trimming removed 5 bases from V and 2 bases from J, with 19 bases in between. Germline assignment: CDR1 SGHAT and CDR2 FQNNGV. The CDR3 is 16 residues long. The CDR3 sequence is CASSASRAVLAYEQYF. In DNA form, the CDR3 reads TGTGCCAGCAGCGCATCCAGAGCGGTGTTGGCCTACGAGCAGTACTTC.

The chain is built from TRBV6-6 and TRBJ2-2; TRBD2 aligns across 7 bases. This CDR3 contains 12 residues. The germline V gene encodes CDR1 MNHNY and CDR2 SVGAGI (reference sequence). Trimming at V came to 6 bases and at J to 10 bases, leaving 5 bases not matched to a gene. The CDR3 loop reads CASSPGREELFF. The CDR3 DNA reads as TGTGCCAGCAGCCCTGGGAGGGAGGAGCTGTTTTTT.

A single count supports this clone. V gene TRBV7-6 combines with J gene TRBJ1-5; D gene unclear. This CDR3 has 13 residues. The germline V gene encodes CDR1 SGHVS and CDR2 FNYEAQ. With 2 bases removed from V and 7 bases from J, the gap between germline ends came to 9 bases. Written as DNA, the CDR3 is TGTGCCAGCAGCTTATATCGAGGGCAGCCCCAGCATTTT. Its protein is CASSLYRGQPQHF.

The chain combines TRBV15 with TRBJ1-2; D not certain. Germline lookup yields CDR1 LNHNV and CDR2 YYDKDF (reference sequence). The length of the CDR3 is 12 residues. Trimming stripped 3 bases from V and 3 bases from J, with 5 bases between. The CDR3 sequence: CATSREDYGYTF. The CDR3 nucleotides are TGTGCCACCAGCAGGGAGGACTATGGCTACACCTTC.

This chain connects TRBV19 to TRBJ1-1, with TRBD1 as a possible D gene (5 bases). Between the trimmed V and J ends, which lost 10 bases and 0 bases, there was a span of 21 bases. CDR1 is LNHDA and CDR2 is SQIVND in the germline V gene (reference sequence). The CDR3 has 16 residues. The CDR3, as DNA: TGTGCCACCGATAGGGGAAAAGGGATGGTGAACACTGAAGCTTTCTTT. Protein: CATDRGKGMVNTEAFF.

The gene calls are TRBV29-1 and TRBJ1-2; 8 positions match TRBD1. This CDR3 is 13 amino acids long. With 7 bases clipped from V and 2 bases from J, the junction kept 6 bases outside the gene matches. Germline V lookup: CDR1 SQVTM, CDR2 ANQGSEA. CDR3 sequence reads: CSARGQVNYGYTF. The CDR3 region has the DNA TGCAGCGCTCGGGGACAGGTGAACTATGGCTACACCTTC. Full variable domain (outside the CDR3, taken from reference TRBV29-1 and TRBJ1-2): SAVISQKPSRDICQRGTSLTIQCQVDSQVTMMFWYRQQPGQSLTLIATANQGSEATYESGFVIDKFPISRPNLTFSTLTVSNMSPEDSSIYLCSARGQVNYGYTFGSGTRLTVV.

This clone was seen a few times. The rearrangement uses TRBV27 and TRBJ1-1, with D tentatively TRBD1 (6 bases). Deletions cut 7 bases from V and 1 base from J, with 13 bases between. This CDR3 spans 14 amino acids. Germline V gives CDR1 MNHEY, CDR2 SMNVEV (reference sequence). The CDR3 is CASKGGAPNTEAFF. CDR3 DNA: TGTGCCAGCAAAGGGGGGGCGCCGAACACTGAAGCTTTCTTT.

This clone came up once. This rearrangement joins TRBV18 to TRBJ1-6, with a weak D call TRBD1 (5 bases). This CDR3 is built from 15 residues. Germline V gene lookup returns CDR1 KGHSH and CDR2 LQKENI. V lost 3 bases and J lost 7, with 13 bases in between. CDR3 in amino acids: CASSPRQGLNSPLHF. The DNA for the CDR3 is TGTGCCAGCTCACCCCGGCAGGGTTTGAATTCACCCCTCCACTTT.